This entry features one TCR beta chain sequence. The sample belongs to a study of T-cell reconstitution after alpha-beta-depleted transplantation in children. A TCRbeta library incorporating unique molecular identifiers was prepared. MiXCR, run by TCRdb on the PCR reads, gives a single entry per CDR3 protein. This table has a few hundred thousand distinct CDR3 sequences, more than 8% appearing once. The CDR3 length is 11 residues. V was shortened by 4 bases and J by 6 bases, with 7 bases between the two germline ends. CDR1 is SGHDN and CDR2 is FVKESK in the germline V gene. This TCR came from a human donor who donated a stem cell graft to a child with SCID. The sample in question was PBMCs from the stem cell graft donor, obtained from the stem cell graft. This chain uses TRBV14 with TRBJ2-7; a weak D match, TRBD2 (5 bases). CDR3 amino acids: CASSRGVEQYF. Here the CDR3 DNA reads TGTGCCAGCAGCCGGGGAGTCGAGCAGTACTTC.